This TCR beta chain was observed in a study of monozygotic twins with inflammatory bowel disease. After re-calling the 5' RACE reads, TCRdb lists one entry per CDR3 protein, DNA absent. The table for this sample gives tens of thousands of distinct CDR3 sequences. Per germline, CDR1 SGHVS and CDR2 FQNEAQ. This CDR3 region has 14 residues. The gene calls are TRBV7-8 and TRBJ2-3. This clonotype was sampled from a human donor with ulcerative colitis or Crohn's disease, or a healthy co-twin of an affected twin (not recorded which). Sequences were obtained from blood. CDR3: CASSRGLGTDTQYF.